The entry below gives a single T cell receptor (beta chain) sequence along with its context. What it binds is unknown. Sequencing used immunoSEQ multiplex PCR; TCRdb keeps in-frame clones, though not all of them. The table includes tens of thousands of clones, approximately 86% detected once. This record comes from a study of OX40 agonist ivuxolimab in advanced cancers. Broader study findings: Expanded clones were, on average, more numerous among CD8+ T cells than CD4+.

The CDR3 runs to 16 residues. Germline V gene data show CDR1 as SGHKS and CDR2 as YYEKEE (reference sequence). V lost 4 bases to trimming and J lost 6 bases, with 20 bases between them. The receptor comes from an adult with an advanced solid tumor such as melanoma, head and neck, liver or kidney cancer. The V and J genes are TRBV5-5 and TRBJ1-5; a weak D match, TRBD1 (5 bases). The sample consisted of CD4+ or CD8+ T cells sorted from blood, taken in a trial of the OX40 agonist ivuxolimab. CDR3 DNA: TGTGCCAGCAGCGCAACCGGGGGAGGTACCGGTCAGCCCCAGCATTTT. This translates into CASSATGGGTGQPQHF.